One sample yielded the 15 T cell receptor beta chains listed below, sequenced in a study of STAT3 mutations in large granular lymphocyte leukemia. Their specific antigens are unknown. Data came from immunoSEQ multiplex PCR; TCRdb stores just in-frame clones and leaves some out. The top ten clones hold 84% of a sample with 9,400 or so clones, approximately 88% of them seen once. Study results and limitations: Every T-LGLL patient had at least one immunodominant TCRbeta clonotype.

Sequencing was done on a sample of peripheral blood mononuclear cells. These receptors were obtained from a man of 80 years or more with T-cell large granular lymphocyte leukemia. Some clones in this sample may be carry-over from other donors' samples.

The chain combines TRBV19 with TRBJ1-1, with D hard to call. The V gene's germline CDR1 is LNHDA and CDR2 SQIVND (reference sequence). V was pared by 10 bases and J by 1 base, with 10 bases between. This CDR3 has 12 residues. The CDR3 protein is CAIVTQNTEAFF. CDR3 sequence (DNA): TGTGCCATCGTCACCCAGAACACTGAAGCTTTCTTT. The full variable domain, rest sourced from reference TRBV19 and TRBJ1-1, is DGGITQSPKYLFRKEGQNVTLSCEQNLNHDAMYWYRQDPGQGLRLIYYSQIVNDFQKGDIAEGYSVSREKKESFPLTVTSAQKNPTAFYLCAIVTQNTEAFFGQGTRLTVV.

V is TRBV6-5 and J is TRBJ1-6; D is undetermined. V was shortened by 7 bases and J by 5 bases, with 15 bases between the two germline ends. The CDR3 contains 15 residues. Germline CDR1 reads MNHEY; CDR2 reads SVGAGI. CDR3 coding DNA: TGTGCCAGCACTGAGTTGGGCGTACATAATTCACCCCTCCACTTT. Protein product: CASTELGVHNSPLHF.

The chain links TRBV30 to TRBJ1-1, with no clear D. The CDR3 has 11 residues. The germline CDR1 and CDR2 sequences are GTSNPN and SVGIG (reference sequence). The V and J ends lost 0 bases and 9 bases respectively, with 8 bases between them. Here the CDR3 reads CAWSVGWQAFF. CDR3 DNA sequence: TGTGCCTGGAGTGTAGGATGGCAAGCTTTCTTT.

V is TRBV6-5 and J is TRBJ1-2; D unclear. Trimming cost V 8 bases and J 5 bases, with 15 bases left between them. The germline V gene encodes CDR1 MNHEY and CDR2 SVGAGI. The CDR3 has 13 residues. The CDR3, as DNA: TGTGCCAGCTATAGTCCGGGGTGGTATGGCTACACCTTC. It translates to CASYSPGWYGYTF.

The chain joins TRBV28 to TRBJ2-7; TRBD1 agrees at 8 bases. The CDR3 length is 16 residues. The V gene's germline CDR1 is MDHEN and CDR2 SYDVKM. The V segment lost 4 bases and the J segment 1 base; nucleotides outside the gene matches: 9. CDR3 nucleotide sequence: TGTGCCAGCAGTTCTTGGGGGCAGGGGGCGTCCTACGAGCAGTACTTC. Its protein is CASSSWGQGASYEQYF.

The chain links TRBV5-6 to TRBJ2-1; D is perhaps TRBD1 or TRBD2 (5 bases each). The germline CDR1 and CDR2 sequences are SGHDT and YYEEEE. The CDR3 covers 15 residues. V lost 0 bases to trimming and J lost 8 bases, with 15 bases between them. The CDR3 region is CASSLDGRVRDEQFF. CDR3 nucleotides: TGTGCCAGCAGCTTGGACGGCAGGGTGAGGGATGAGCAGTTCTTC.

The chain employs TRBV18 and TRBJ1-2; D gene unclear. The V end was cut by 1 base, the J end by 0 bases, with 9 bases between. This CDR3 comprises 15 residues. CDR1 is KGHSH and CDR2 is LQKENI in the germline V gene. CDR3 loop: CASSPRSAANYGYTF. CDR3 nucleotides: TGTGCCAGCTCACCACGGTCCGCTGCTAACTATGGCTACACCTTC.

The chain has TRBV5-1 and TRBJ2-3; 14 bases match TRBD2. The V and J ends lost 0 bases and 2 bases, in that order; junction bases with no gene match: 5. There are 18 residues in the CDR3. CDR1 and CDR2 (germline): SGHRS, YFSETQ. CDR3 protein: CASSLGLGLAGATDTQYF. The CDR3 DNA is TGCGCCAGCAGCTTGGGGCTGGGACTAGCGGGGGCCACAGATACGCAGTATTTT. The complete variable domain, with remaining parts taken from reference TRBV5-1 and TRBJ2-3, reads KAGVTQTPRYLIKTRGQQVTLSCSPISGHRSVSWYQQTPGQGLQFLFEYFSETQRNKGNFPGRFSGRQFSNSRSEMNVSTLELGDSALYLCASSLGLGLAGATDTQYFGPGTRLTVL.

The chain uses TRBV5-1 and TRBJ1-3; 7 bases line up with TRBD1. Trimming cost V 2 bases and J 4 bases; bases outside gene matches: 6. From germline, CDR1 is SGHRS and CDR2 YFSETQ. The CDR3 is 15 amino acids. The CDR3 loop reads CASSFGTVMGNTIYF. DNA of the CDR3: TGCGCCAGCAGCTTCGGGACAGTAATGGGAAACACCATATATTTT.

V and J are TRBV4-1 and TRBJ2-5; D call uncertain. Germline V CDR1 and CDR2: MGHRA, YSYEKL. The CDR3 has 13 residues. Trimming took off 1 base at V and 5 bases at J, with 8 bases between the two ends. The CDR3 is CASSQGNSETQYF. The CDR3 bases are TGCGCCAGCAGCCAAGGGAACTCGGAGACCCAGTACTTC.

V usage is TRBV18 and J usage is TRBJ1-6, with TRBD1 matching 9 bases. Germline assignment: CDR1 KGHSH and CDR2 LQKENI. J gave up 8 bases and V 0 bases, and 8 bases lay outside the gene matches. The CDR3 has 17 amino acids. The CDR3 sequence is CASSPPSLGQGDSPLHF. For the CDR3, the DNA is TGTGCCAGCTCACCACCGTCCCTGGGACAGGGTGATTCACCCCTCCACTTT.

V is TRBV5-1 and J is TRBJ2-5, with TRBD1 identical over 9 bases. CDR1 is SGHRS and CDR2 is YFSETQ in the germline V gene. With V trimmed by 2 bases and J by 5 bases, 7 bases remained unmatched. The CDR3 covers 15 residues. CDR3 amino acids: CASSLNTGGRETQYF. The CDR3 coding sequence is TGCGCCAGCAGCTTAAACACAGGGGGCAGGGAGACCCAGTACTTC.

The chain uses TRBV5-1 and TRBJ2-6; D call uncertain. Germline assignment: CDR1 SGHRS and CDR2 YFSETQ. This CDR3 comprises 17 residues. With 3 bases removed from V and 5 bases from J, the gap between germline ends came to 18 bases. The CDR3 sequence is CASSSTGLTLRANVLTF. As DNA, the CDR3 is TGCGCCAGCAGCTCCACGGGCTTGACTCTGAGGGCCAACGTCCTGACTTTC.

This chain links TRBV9 with TRBJ2-5, with D unclear. This CDR3 spans 13 amino acids. V gave up 3 bases and J gave up 1 base, with 7 bases separating them. Looked up from germline, CDR1 is SGDLS and CDR2 is YYNGEE. Here the CDR3 DNA reads TGTGCCAGCAGCGGACGCCTCCAAGAGACCCAGTACTTC. Protein sequence: CASSGRLQETQYF.

The genes are TRBV30 and TRBJ1-1; TRBD1 might be the D (5 bases). The CDR3 has 17 residues. Trimming shortened V by 1 base and J by 0 bases, and 18 bases separated the two germline ends. CDR1 is GTSNPN, CDR2 SVGIG, per germline (reference sequence). CDR3 sequence (DNA): TGTGCCTGGAGTGGGCGGTGGGGGACGGCAATGAACACTGAAGCTTTCTTT. Translation: CAWSGRWGTAMNTEAFF.